The 23 T cell receptor beta chains in this list originate from one sample, sequenced in a study of human T cells and chemical hapten exposure. This sample's time point: healthy volunteer bleed at 6 weeks. Before extraction, the whole blood was not fractionated, and total RNA was taken from it. TCRdb reprocessed the RACE reads via MiXCR and lists one record per CDR3 protein. The data contain fewer than 100,000 distinct CDR3 sequences, about 8.6% of them seen just once; the ten biggest clones take up about 1.7%. The sample comprised whole blood. These receptors came from a female donor in good health. Some clones in this sample may be carry-over from other donors' samples.

This clonotype was seen repeatedly, ten times or more. This chain joins TRBV6-1 and TRBJ1-5; 12 bases fit TRBD1. The CDR3 totals 16 residues. After removal of 6 bases from V and 6 bases from J, the junction contained 9 bases not matched to a gene. In germline, CDR1 is MNHNS, CDR2 SASEGT. CDR3 in amino acids: CASREGGTGGVQPQHF. CDR3 in DNA: TGTGCCAGCAGAGAGGGGGGGACAGGGGGCGTTCAGCCCCAGCATTTT.

V and J are TRBV19 and TRBJ1-5; 11 positions agree with TRBD1. The V and J ends lost 7 bases and 7 bases, in that order; junction bases with no gene match: 6. This CDR3 has 14 amino acids. The germline gives CDR1 LNHDA, CDR2 SQIVND (reference sequence). The CDR3 reads CASTPGTGGQPQHF. CDR3 in DNA: TGTGCCAGTACCCCCGGGACAGGGGGGCAGCCCCAGCATTTT.

This clonotype was detected ten times or more. This sequence joins TRBV5-1 and TRBJ1-2; TRBD1 agrees at 7 bases. CDR3 length: 14 amino acids. After removal of 1 base from V and 0 bases from J, the junction contained 0 bases not matched to a gene. Germline V gives CDR1 SGHRS, CDR2 YFSETQ. The CDR3 region is CASSLTGANYGYTF. CDR3 nucleotide sequence: TGCGCCAGCAGCTTGACAGGGGCTAACTATGGCTACACCTTC.

This clonotype has more than one count but fewer than ten. CDR3 amino acids: CASSQKERSGQVTEAFF. CDR3 bases: TGTGCCAGCAGCCAGAAAGAAAGGTCCGGGCAAGTCACTGAAGCTTTCTTT. V and J are TRBV5-5 and TRBJ1-1; D gene ambiguous. The V and J ends lost 4 bases and 4 bases respectively, with 23 bases between them. The CDR3 sequence is 17 residues long. The germline gives CDR1 SGHKS, CDR2 YYEKEE (reference sequence).

In its sample, this clonotype was seen many times. The chain employs TRBV20-1 and TRBJ1-4; weak D call: TRBD1 (6 bases). CDR3 length: 14 amino acids. V was trimmed by 4 bases and J by 4 bases, leaving 13 bases between them. CDR1 DFQATT and CDR2 SNEGSKA come from the germline V gene (reference sequence). The CDR3 region has the DNA TGCAGTGCTACAGGGGCGGGAAGTAATGAAAAACTGTTTTTT. Protein product: CSATGAGSNEKLFF.

This clonotype was recorded many times. The J gene is TRBJ1-5, the V gene TRBV9, with D tentatively TRBD1 (5 bases). This CDR3 has 14 amino acids. Trimming removed 3 bases from V and 5 bases from J, with 12 bases in between. Germline values: CDR1 SGDLS, CDR2 YYNGEE. The CDR3 protein is CASSAWGRDQPQHF. DNA for the CDR3: TGTGCCAGCAGCGCTTGGGGACGCGATCAGCCCCAGCATTTT.

This clonotype was seen a few times. The genes are TRBV5-5 and TRBJ1-1, with TRBD1 matching over 9 bases. Losses at the gene ends were 0 bases for V and 4 bases for J; bases not matched to a gene: 4. Germline V gene lookup returns CDR1 SGHKS and CDR2 YYEKEE (reference sequence). The CDR3 is 15 residues long. CDR3 residues: CASSLGRQGGTEAFF. The CDR3 DNA is TGTGCCAGCAGCTTGGGAAGACAGGGGGGCACTGAAGCTTTCTTT.

This clonotype has only a few counts. V and J are TRBV7-9 and TRBJ1-1, with 7 bases lining up with TRBD1. The CDR3 sequence is 15 residues long. Germline values: CDR1 SEHNR, CDR2 FQNEAQ (reference sequence). V shed 6 bases, J shed 0 bases, and the junction held 7 bases outside the gene matches. CDR3 nucleotide sequence: TGTGCCAGCAGTCCCTACAGGGGCATGAACACTGAAGCTTTCTTT. It encodes CASSPYRGMNTEAFF.

This clonotype has at least ten counts. The V call is TRBV18, the J call TRBJ1-2; D is undetermined. Germline V gene lookup returns CDR1 KGHSH and CDR2 LQKENI. The V end was cut by 0 bases, the J end by 2 bases, with 4 bases between. The CDR3 has 13 amino acids. CDR3 sequence (DNA): TGTGCCAGCTCACCACCGGAGAACTATGGCTACACCTTC. Protein sequence: CASSPPENYGYTF.

This clonotype was counted only a few times. This chain links TRBV19 with TRBJ1-5; no reliable D call. Germline loops: CDR1 LNHDA, CDR2 SQIVND (reference sequence). V was pared by 3 bases and J by 0 bases, with 9 bases between. The CDR3 runs 15 residues. CDR3 sequence: CASSIGHLSNQPQHF. DNA for the CDR3: TGTGCCAGTAGTATTGGTCACCTTAGCAATCAGCCCCAGCATTTT. Complete variable domain (other parts from reference TRBV19 and TRBJ1-5): DGGITQSPKYLFRKEGQNVTLSCEQNLNHDAMYWYRQDPGQGLRLIYYSQIVNDFQKGDIAEGYSVSREKKESFPLTVTSAQKNPTAFYLCASSIGHLSNQPQHFGDGTRLSIL.

With regard to this clonotype: As the CDR3 is not closed by the conserved phenylalanine or tryptophan, this likely results from a read error. The chain has TRBV5-1 and TRBJ2-3, with 8 bases aligning to TRBD2. The germline gives CDR1 SGHRS, CDR2 YFSETQ. The junction had 4 bases not matched to a gene; V was cut back by 4 bases and J by 0 bases. The length of the CDR3 is 15 residues. CDR3 sequence reads: CASSDTSGSTDTQYL. The CDR3 region has the DNA TGCGCCAGCAGCGATACTAGCGGAAGCACAGATACGCAGTATCTT.

This clonotype was found many times. The chain links TRBV9 to TRBJ2-2; perhaps TRBD2 as D (6 bases). The CDR3 extends over 15 amino acids. V was clipped by 2 bases and J by 4 bases, with 12 bases between them. Germline CDR1 is SGDLS and CDR2 is YYNGEE. The CDR3 loop is CASSVLASATGELFF. The CDR3 DNA reads TGTGCCAGCAGCGTGCTAGCGTCGGCCACCGGGGAGCTGTTTTTT.

This clonotype was counted ten times or more. J is TRBJ2-6 and V is TRBV6-1; possible D gene TRBD1, 5 bases. The CDR3 contains 14 residues. With 5 bases removed from V and 2 bases from J, the gap between germline ends came to 7 bases. Germline assignment: CDR1 MNHNS and CDR2 SASEGT. The CDR3 is CASSPGPGANVLTF. In DNA form, the CDR3 reads TGTGCCAGCAGTCCAGGGCCTGGGGCCAACGTCCTGACTTTC.

To note about this clonotype: At one end, the junction sequence differs from germline, possibly due to a read error. The gene calls are TRBV27 and TRBJ2-3; 8 positions agree with TRBD2. This CDR3 region has 15 residues. Per germline, CDR1 MNHEY and CDR2 SMNVEV (reference sequence). The CDR3 here is CASRLLAGGKDTQYF. The DNA of the CDR3 is TGTGCCAGCCGTTTACTGGCGGGGGGTAAAGATACGCAGTATTTT.

This clonotype was picked up many times. The CDR3 sequence: CASSSITDTQYF. The CDR3, as DNA: TGTGCCAGCAGCTCAATCACAGATACGCAGTATTTT. The chain links TRBV5-6 to TRBJ2-3; D is ambiguous. This CDR3 region has 12 residues. Germline V gives CDR1 SGHDT, CDR2 YYEEEE. Trimming removed 3 bases at V and 2 bases at J, with 4 bases between. Combining the CDR3 with reference TRBV5-6 and TRBJ2-3 gives the whole variable domain DAGVTQSPTHLIKTRGQQVTLRCSPKSGHDTVSWYQQALGQGPQFIFQYYEEEERQRGNFPDRFSGHQFPNYSSELNVNALLLGDSALYLCASSSITDTQYFGPGTRLTVL.

The CDR3 region has the DNA TGTGCCAGCAGCGTAAGAGGGGCTTCTGGGGCCAACGTCCTGACTTTC. Translated, it gives CASSVRGASGANVLTF. This chain uses TRBV9 with TRBJ2-6; D may correspond to TRBD1 or TRBD2 (5 bases each). Germline V gives CDR1 SGDLS, CDR2 YYNGEE. With 1 base removed from V and 1 base from J, the gap between germline ends came to 9 bases. This CDR3 comprises 16 residues.

This clonotype was found many times. The chain has TRBV5-1 and TRBJ2-7, with TRBD1 as a possible D gene (6 bases). Deletions cut 4 bases from V and 6 bases from J, with 14 bases between. CDR3 size: 13 residues. Germline CDR1 is SGHRS and CDR2 is YFSETQ. The CDR3 is CASSVGTSPEQYF. The CDR3 DNA is TGCGCCAGCAGCGTCGGGACATCGCCCGAGCAGTACTTC.

This chain connects TRBV18 to TRBJ2-7; 7 bases line up with TRBD1. The CDR3 is made up of 15 amino acids. The V and J ends lost 0 bases and 2 bases, in that order; junction bases with no gene match: 4. The germline CDR1 and CDR2 sequences are KGHSH and LQKENI. As DNA, the CDR3 is TGTGCCAGCTCACCACCGGGACAGAAGACCTACGAGCAGTACTTC. This sequence encodes CASSPPGQKTYEQYF.

V and J are TRBV6-6 and TRBJ1-2, with TRBD1 matching over 8 bases. Looked up from germline, CDR1 is MNHNY and CDR2 is SVGAGI (reference sequence). The CDR3 is made up of 13 amino acids. V dropped 0 bases and J dropped 8; count of bases not matched to a gene: 2. CDR3 DNA: TGTGCCAGCAGTTACTCAGGACAGGGCGGCTACACCTTC. Translating it yields CASSYSGQGGYTF.

Many counts were recorded for this clonotype. The V gene is TRBV18, the J gene TRBJ2-7, with D maybe TRBD1 (6 bases). CDR1 KGHSH and CDR2 LQKENI come from the germline V gene. Trimming removed 6 bases from V and 7 bases from J, with 19 bases in between. The CDR3 runs to 14 residues. CDR3 DNA sequence: TGTGCCAGCTCCTACATCTTGGACAGTGATGAGCAGTACTTC. It translates to CASSYILDSDEQYF.

This clonotype was counted many times. V and J are TRBV12-3 or TRBV12-4 and TRBJ2-6; D gene uncertain. Trimming took 4 bases from V and 1 from J, leaving 8 bases between them. This CDR3 spans 15 amino acids. CDR3 DNA: TGTGCCAGCAGTTCTCGGACGTCTGGGGCCAACGTCCTGACTTTC. Its protein is CASSSRTSGANVLTF.

This clonotype came up a few times. The rearrangement uses TRBV10-3 and TRBJ2-2; no clear D. Per germline, CDR1 ENHRY and CDR2 SYGVKD. CDR3 size: 15 residues. Deletions cut 0 bases from V and 1 base from J, with 6 bases between. The CDR3 coding sequence is TGTGCCATCAGTGAGTCGAAGGGGAACACCGGGGAGCTGTTTTTT. Amino acids: CAISESKGNTGELFF.

The chain has TRBV6-1 and TRBJ2-7; D is unclear. The CDR3 contains 13 residues. V was pared by 5 bases and J by 2 bases, with 10 bases between. Germline V gene data show CDR1 as MNHNS and CDR2 as SASEGT. The CDR3: CASSYDRAYEQYF. The CDR3 bases are TGTGCCAGCAGTTATGACCGTGCCTACGAGCAGTACTTC.